The 20 T cell receptor beta chains listed next were all sequenced from one sample in a study of CD8 T cells in Susac syndrome. Random hexamers were used to reverse transcribe an amount of about 0.45 to 1 ug RNA. In TCRdb, the immunoSEQ multiplex PCR reads were re-called with MiXCR into one record per CDR3 protein. The sample contains about 80,000 distinct CDR3 sequences, approximately 93% of which appear only once. The sample consisted of CD8+ T cells from PBMCs. These receptors originate from a human donor with Susac syndrome.

This clonotype is a singleton in its sample. The chain combines TRBV7-9 with TRBJ2-7; tentatively, D is TRBD2 (6 bases). Trimming removed 5 bases from V and 7 bases from J, with 9 bases in between. The CDR3 covers 11 residues. The germline V gene has CDR1 SEHNR and CDR2 FQNEAQ (reference sequence). In DNA form, the CDR3 reads TGTGCCAGCAGCACCCGGGAGGAGCAGTACTTC. It codes for CASSTREEQYF. The variable domain in full, completed from reference TRBV7-9 and TRBJ2-7, reads DTGVSQNPRHKITKRGQNVTFRCDPISEHNRLYWYRQTLGQGPEFLTYFQNEAQLEKSRLLSDRFSAERPKGSFSTLEIQRTEQGDSAMYLCASSTREEQYFGPGTRLTVT.

The rearrangement links TRBV10-3 to TRBJ1-1, with D possibly being TRBD1 (5 bases). Germline loops: CDR1 ENHRY, CDR2 SYGVKD. The CDR3 has 11 amino acids. The CDR3 DNA sequence: TGTTCGGCCGGGGGGGAGTCTGAAGCTTTCTTT. Encoded protein: CSAGGESEAFF.

The V call is TRBV15, the J call TRBJ2-7; 8 nucleotides line up with TRBD2. Germline V gives CDR1 LNHNV, CDR2 YYDKDF (reference sequence). The CDR3 totals 14 residues. The V gene end was trimmed by 2 bases and the J gene end by 4 bases; junction bases not matched to a gene: 4. The CDR3 bases are TGTGCCACCAGCAGAAGCGGGAGCGGTTACGAGCAGTACTTC. Its translation is CATSRSGSGYEQYF.

This rearrangement joins TRBV7-9 to TRBJ2-4; D may be TRBD1 (5 bases). Trimming took off 2 bases at V and 4 bases at J, with 12 bases between the two ends. Per germline, CDR1 SEHNR and CDR2 FQNEAQ (reference sequence). There are 15 residues in the CDR3. The CDR3 here is CASSLPGLGKNIQYF. The CDR3 DNA reads TGTGCCAGCAGCTTACCAGGGTTGGGTAAAAACATTCAGTACTTC. Full variable domain (rest looked up from reference TRBV7-9 and TRBJ2-4): DTGVSQNPRHKITKRGQNVTFRCDPISEHNRLYWYRQTLGQGPEFLTYFQNEAQLEKSRLLSDRFSAERPKGSFSTLEIQRTEQGDSAMYLCASSLPGLGKNIQYFGAGTRLSVL.

The chain is built from TRBV6-6 and TRBJ2-7; TRBD2 matches at 8 bases. This CDR3 comprises 16 residues. Per germline, CDR1 MNHNY and CDR2 SVGAGI (reference sequence). Trimming at V came to 7 bases and at J to 4 bases, leaving 15 bases not matched to a gene. This CDR3 is CASTTNGGLETYEQYF. DNA of the CDR3: TGTGCCAGCACAACCAATGGGGGACTAGAGACGTACGAGCAGTACTTC.

V is TRBV2 and J is TRBJ1-1; possibly TRBD1 for D (5 bases). Trimming took 7 bases from V and 6 from J, leaving 12 bases between them. Germline values: CDR1 SNHLY, CDR2 FYNNEI. The CDR3 has 12 amino acids. The CDR3 sequence: CASMRGEAEAFF. The CDR3 DNA reads TGTGCCAGCATGAGGGGAGAAGCTGAAGCTTTCTTT.

The chain is built from TRBV10-3 and TRBJ2-7; TRBD1 agrees at 9 bases. V lost 1 base, J lost 4 bases, and 8 bases stayed unmatched. Germline V gene data show CDR1 as ENHRY and CDR2 as SYGVKD. CDR3 size: 16 residues. This CDR3 reads CAISEFSGTGYYEQYF. The CDR3, as DNA: TGTGCCATCAGTGAGTTCTCCGGGACAGGGTATTACGAGCAGTACTTC.

This sequence joins TRBV12-3 or TRBV12-4 and TRBJ2-7; the D gene is possibly TRBD1 (6 bases). The CDR3 is 15 residues long. Between the trimmed V and J ends, which lost 5 bases and 13 bases, there was a span of 27 bases. This CDR3 is CASSPTGMSSYVLYF. The CDR3 DNA reads TGTGCCAGCAGTCCAACAGGGATGTCGTCCTACGTACTTTACTTC.

This chain links TRBV2 with TRBJ2-7; the D is unclear. CDR1 is SNHLY and CDR2 is FYNNEI in the germline V gene. The CDR3 consists of 14 residues. V lost 6 bases, J lost 2 bases, and 14 bases lay in between. The CDR3 nucleotides are TGTGCCAGCAGGGTAGCCTTCACTCCCTACGAGCAGTACTTC. This codes for CASRVAFTPYEQYF. Full variable domain (remainder filled in from reference TRBV2 and TRBJ2-7): EPEVTQTPSHQVTQMGQEVILRCVPISNHLYFYWYRQILGQKVEFLVSFYNNEISEKSEIFDDQFSVERPDGSNFTLKIRSTKLEDSAMYFCASRVAFTPYEQYFGPGTRLTVT.

The rearrangement joins TRBV3-1 to TRBJ2-7; maybe TRBD2 (5 bases). CDR1 LGHDT and CDR2 YNNKEL come from the germline V gene (reference sequence). Trimming cost V 0 bases and J 0 bases, with 12 bases left between them. The CDR3 loop spans 16 amino acids. This CDR3 is CASSQEEGWSSYEQYF. DNA for the CDR3: TGTGCCAGCAGCCAAGAAGAGGGTTGGAGCTCCTACGAGCAGTACTTC.

The chain has TRBV13 and TRBJ1-1; the D gene is possibly TRBD1 (6 bases). The V and J ends lost 0 bases and 1 base respectively, with 6 bases between them. Germline CDR1 reads PRHDT; CDR2 reads FYEKMQ (reference sequence). The length of the CDR3 is 14 residues. For the CDR3, the DNA is TGTGCCAGCAGCTTAGGCAGGGGGAACACTGAAGCTTTCTTT. Protein product: CASSLGRGNTEAFF.

This clonotype was seen only once. J is TRBJ1-1 and V is TRBV20-1; TRBD1 might be the D (5 bases). The germline gives CDR1 DFQATT, CDR2 SNEGSKA (reference sequence). Trimming left V 0 bases short and J 4 bases short, with 9 bases between. This CDR3 is built from 13 residues. Written as DNA, the CDR3 is TGCAGTGCTAGAGATAGCAGGGTCACTGAAGCTTTCTTT. This encodes CSARDSRVTEAFF.

V is TRBV29-1 and J is TRBJ2-7; perhaps TRBD2 as D (6 bases). In germline, CDR1 is SQVTM, CDR2 ANQGSEA. The CDR3 sequence is 11 residues long. The CDR3 is CTAGSAYEQYF. CDR3 sequence (DNA): TGCACCGCCGGGAGCGCCTACGAGCAGTACTTC.

V is TRBV5-1 and J is TRBJ1-5; D call uncertain. CDR3 length equals 20 residues. The ends were cut back, 0 bases at V and 3 bases at J, with 25 bases in the middle. CDR1 SGHRS and CDR2 YFSETQ come from the germline V gene. The CDR3 DNA is TGCGCCAGCAGCTTGGCCGGGGTGGTTAAGTTAAATCGGTCCAATCAGCCCCAGCATTTT. Translating it yields CASSLAGVVKLNRSNQPQHF. Together with reference TRBV5-1 and TRBJ1-5, the CDR3 gives the full variable domain: KAGVTQTPRYLIKTRGQQVTLSCSPISGHRSVSWYQQTPGQGLQFLFEYFSETQRNKGNFPGRFSGRQFSNSRSEMNVSTLELGDSALYLCASSLAGVVKLNRSNQPQHFGDGTRLSIL.

There are a few counts of this clonotype. This chain connects TRBV5-1 to TRBJ2-7, with TRBD2 matching over 7 bases. The CDR3 consists of 15 residues. CDR1 and CDR2 from the germline V gene are SGHRS and YFSETQ. J gave up 2 bases and V 4 bases, and 9 bases lay outside the gene matches. CDR3 loop: CASSPGLGLTYEQYF. The CDR3 DNA is TGCGCCAGCAGCCCGGGTTTGGGACTAACCTACGAGCAGTACTTC.

This sequence joins TRBV13 and TRBJ1-2, with D unresolved. The V gene lost 3 bases and the J gene lost 4 bases, with 3 bases spanning the gap. The CDR3 consists of 11 residues. The germline V gene has CDR1 PRHDT and CDR2 FYEKMQ (reference sequence). CDR3 nucleotides: TGTGCCAGCAGCTTCGCCTATGGCTACACCTTC. The encoded protein is CASSFAYGYTF.

The chain couples TRBV29-1 to TRBJ2-3, with 12 positions matching TRBD1. The CDR3 loop spans 14 amino acids. V dropped 4 bases and J dropped 4; count of bases not matched to a gene: 3. CDR1 and CDR2 from the germline V gene are SQVTM and ANQGSEA. CDR3 nucleotides: TGCAGCGTTGCCGGGGACAGGGGGCCAGATACGCAGTATTTT. It codes for CSVAGDRGPDTQYF.

The chain employs TRBV7-2 and TRBJ2-1; D may be TRBD2 (6 bases). This CDR3 has 14 residues. The V and J ends lost 1 base and 6 bases respectively, with 10 bases between them. Germline V CDR1 and CDR2: SGHTA, FQGNSA. The CDR3 region is CASSLVLAPNEQFF. CDR3 coding DNA: TGTGCCAGCAGCTTAGTTCTAGCGCCCAATGAGCAGTTCTTC.

The chain employs TRBV5-1 and TRBJ2-7, with D perhaps assigned TRBD1 or TRBD2 (5 bases each). The germline V gene has CDR1 SGHRS and CDR2 YFSETQ. The CDR3 contains 13 residues. The germline V and J ends were trimmed by 5 bases and 3 bases, with 12 bases remaining between them. CDR3 amino acids: CASRLGDGYEQYF. DNA for the CDR3: TGCGCCAGCAGACTGGGGGACGGCTACGAGCAGTACTTC.

The genes are TRBV7-9 and TRBJ1-2; 7 nucleotides agree with TRBD1. CDR3 length equals 15 residues. The V gene end was trimmed by 2 bases and the J gene end by 3 bases; junction bases not matched to a gene: 6. Germline lookup yields CDR1 SEHNR and CDR2 FQNEAQ (reference sequence). Here the CDR3 DNA reads TGTGCCAGCAGCTTACCAGGGGGTTCGGACTATGGCTACACCTTC. Amino acid sequence: CASSLPGGSDYGYTF.